Listed here are 3 T cell receptor beta chains from one sample, sequenced in a study of blood T cell repertoires in COVID-19. Measured with immunoSEQ multiplex PCR; TCRdb has only the in-frame clones, and not every one. The sample lists about 140,000 clones, about nine tenths occurring once. Sample: peripheral blood. All receptors derive from a human donor with COVID-19, enrolled during active disease. The donor label of this sample is uncertain.

About this clone itself: This specimen includes other DNA sequences encoding the same CDR3. This chain connects TRBV9 to TRBJ2-7; 11 positions agree with TRBD2. J lost 3 bases, V lost 3 bases, and 2 bases had no gene match. Germline CDR1 is SGDLS and CDR2 is YYNGEE. This CDR3 spans 14 amino acids. DNA for the CDR3: TGTGCCAGCAGCGCCGGACTAGCGGGCTACGAGCAGTACTTC. As protein: CASSAGLAGYEQYF.

The rearrangement uses TRBV7-3 and TRBJ2-2, with D possibly matching TRBD1 (6 bases). V was pared by 5 bases and J by 1 base, with 8 bases between. This CDR3 is 14 amino acids long. CDR1 and CDR2 (germline): SGHTA, FQGTGA. The CDR3 DNA sequence: TGTGCCAGCAGCCCGGACAGGAACACCGGGGAGCTGTTTTTT. Translating it yields CASSPDRNTGELFF.

The CDR3 sequence: CASRQGNNQPQHF. The CDR3 DNA reads TGTGCCAGCAGACAGGGCAACAATCAGCCCCAGCATTTT. The chain combines TRBV2 with TRBJ1-5; the D gene is possibly TRBD1 (6 bases). V lost 6 bases and J lost 3, with 9 bases in between. CDR1 is SNHLY, CDR2 FYNNEI, per germline. The CDR3 runs to 13 residues.